This TCR beta chain was sequenced during a study of glioma-infiltrating T cells. Findings and caveats of the study: Shared blood CDR3 signature motifs marked patients with low tissue-blood divergence.

Amplification of TCR alpha and beta CDR3 regions from RNA used iRepertoire nested multiplex PCR. MiXCR, applied by TCRdb to the multiplex PCR reads, yields one record per CDR3 protein. The sample carries fewer than 500,000 distinct CDR3 sequences, approximately 42% recorded once. Notes on this clonotype: Its target is unknown.

Germline loops: CDR1 LNHNV, CDR2 YYDKDF (reference sequence). CDR3 length: 15 residues. V lost 7 bases, J lost 4 bases, and 19 bases lay in between. The TCR comes from a human donor with low-grade glioma or glioblastoma, undergoing nonglioma brain surgery, or in good health (not recorded which). The chain joins TRBV15 to TRBJ1-1; the D is unclear. Sequences were obtained from glioma tissue, nonneoplastic brain tissue, or PBMCs (not recorded which). The DNA of the CDR3 is TGTGCCACCATCCCGCGGAAGACATGGCCCACTGAAGCTTTCTTT. Its protein product is CATIPRKTWPTEAFF.